What follows is one T cell receptor beta chain and its context. Its matching antigen is unknown. Peripheral blood samples and lesional scalp punch biopsies were obtained from alopecia areata patients. After isolation, RNA underwent reverse transcription to generate cDNA as the sequencing template. Profiling relied on immunoSEQ multiplex PCR, and the TCRdb table lists in-frame clones only, not all of them. The table lists 150,000 to 200,000 clones, 59% of them singletons. This sample is part of a study of CD8+ T cells in alopecia areata. Study context: After 6 to 18 months of tofacitinib, follow-up continued 6 months off drug. Study-wide findings and caveats: TCRs were shared less clearly across patients than in mice, possibly for HLA-related reasons.

CDR1 GTSNPN and CDR2 SVGIG come from the germline V gene (reference sequence). CDR3 size: 12 residues. Trimming cost V 3 bases and J 4 bases, with 9 bases left between them. The chain uses TRBV30 and TRBJ1-2, with a tentative D call TRBD1 (6 bases). Sequenced material: CD4+ T cells sorted from blood, taken at week 0. The clonotype was recovered from a human donor with alopecia areata. CDR3 coding DNA: TGTGCCTGGAGCCTGGACAGCTATGGCTACACCTTC. Translating it yields CAWSLDSYGYTF.